The 11 T cell receptor beta chains below were found in one sample sequenced in a study of Graves' ophthalmopathy and Graves' hyperthyroidism. The authors amplified TCR beta CDR3 regions from RNA transcripts. The library came from an HTBI-primed first-round RT-PCR and a second-round multiplex PCR. Each CDR3 protein is one row after TCRdb ran MiXCR on the multiplex PCR reads. The table shows 240,000 or so distinct CDR3 sequences, with about 46% occurring only once. Sequenced input: peripheral blood. The receptors were sampled from an adult man with Graves' ophthalmopathy.

The chain couples TRBV20-1 to TRBJ2-3, with 10 bases identical to TRBD2. Germline loops: CDR1 DFQATT, CDR2 SNEGSKA (reference sequence). The CDR3 totals 14 residues. After removal of 1 base from V and 6 bases from J, the junction contained 4 bases not matched to a gene. This CDR3 is CSARVLAGADTQYF. CDR3 in DNA: TGCAGTGCTAGAGTTCTAGCGGGAGCGGATACGCAGTATTTT.

This clonotype was recorded many times. V and J are TRBV7-6 and TRBJ2-5; no definite D call. Per the germline V gene, CDR1 is SGHVS and CDR2 is FNYEAQ. Trimming pared 1 base from V and 0 bases from J, leaving 3 bases between. This CDR3 comprises 13 residues. Here the CDR3 reads CASSLGYQETQYF. For the CDR3, the DNA is TGTGCCAGCAGCTTAGGGTACCAAGAGACCCAGTACTTC.

This chain links TRBV13 with TRBJ2-5; D gene uncertain. The CDR3 runs to 13 residues. Per germline, CDR1 PRHDT and CDR2 FYEKMQ (reference sequence). Trimming shortened V by 4 bases and J by 2 bases, and 8 bases separated the two germline ends. The chain's CDR3 is CASSSEIQETQYF. CDR3 DNA: TGTGCCAGCAGCTCGGAGATTCAAGAGACCCAGTACTTC.

In regard to this clonotype: A much bigger clone sits one base away, suggesting this may be a read error. The chain is built from TRBV29-1 and TRBJ1-2, with 7 positions matching TRBD1. Germline CDR1 and CDR2: SQVTM and ANQGSEA. CDR3 length equals 14 residues. This CDR3 is CSVEDREWDYGYSF. The CDR3 DNA follows: TGCAGCGTGGAAGACAGGGAGTGGGACTATGGCTACAGCTTC.

This chain joins TRBV4-1 and TRBJ2-7, with 7 bases matching TRBD2. The V gene's germline CDR1 is MGHRA and CDR2 YSYEKL. V gave up 3 bases and J gave up 2 bases; unmatched junction bases: 16. The CDR3 covers 18 residues. This CDR3 reads CASSQFASGGRGPYEQYF. DNA of the CDR3: TGCGCCAGCAGCCAGTTTGCCTCGGGCGGGAGAGGCCCCTACGAGCAGTACTTC.

The chain carries TRBV6-1 and TRBJ1-2, with D tentatively TRBD1 (6 bases). The CDR3 runs 12 residues. The germline V gene encodes CDR1 MNHNS and CDR2 SASEGT. V shed 7 bases and J shed 4 bases, with 10 bases lying between them. The CDR3 DNA sequence: TGTGCCAGCACTCCACAGGGCTATGGCTACACCTTC. Residues: CASTPQGYGYTF.

This chain links TRBV25-1 with TRBJ1-1; D is unclear. Trimming shortened V by 1 base and J by 1 base, and 13 bases separated the two germline ends. The CDR3 is 16 residues long. Germline assignment: CDR1 MGHDK and CDR2 SYGVNS. The CDR3 is CASSEWVPKTNTEAFF. In nucleotides, the CDR3 is TGTGCCAGCAGTGAATGGGTTCCTAAGACGAACACTGAAGCTTTCTTT.

This clonotype has a handful of counts. This chain connects TRBV9 to TRBJ1-4, with D possibly matching TRBD1 (6 bases). This CDR3 has 15 residues. The V and J ends lost 2 bases and 8 bases respectively, with 16 bases between them. The V gene's germline CDR1 is SGDLS and CDR2 YYNGEE. The CDR3: CASSVTGRVEEKLFF. CDR3 nucleotides: TGTGCCAGCAGCGTCACAGGGAGGGTAGAGGAAAAACTGTTTTTT.

This clonotype was detected only a few times. The genes are TRBV3-1 and TRBJ2-5; possibly TRBD1 for D (5 bases). The V end was cut by 0 bases, the J end by 4 bases, with 12 bases between. The CDR3 is made up of 15 amino acids. The germline CDR1 and CDR2 sequences are LGHDT and YNNKEL (reference sequence). The CDR3 nucleotides are TGTGCCAGCAGCCAAGAAGGGGCCCCGTCAGAGACCCAGTACTTC. Encoded protein: CASSQEGAPSETQYF.

J is TRBJ2-7 and V is TRBV15; possible D gene TRBD1, 5 bases. Germline-derived CDR1 and CDR2 are LNHNV and YYDKDF (reference sequence). V lost 10 bases, J lost 5 bases, and 21 bases lay in between. The CDR3 runs 14 residues. CDR3 DNA sequence: TGTGCCAGCAGTTTAGGCAAGGGGCGGAACGAGCAGTACTTC. Translated, it gives CASSLGKGRNEQYF.

The chain recombines TRBV29-1 with TRBJ1-4, with a tentative D call TRBD1 (5 bases). Germline-derived CDR1 and CDR2 are SQVTM and ANQGSEA. This CDR3 comprises 14 residues. V was trimmed by 6 bases and J by 7 bases, leaving 18 bases between them. Written as DNA, the CDR3 is TGCAGCGTCAACAACAGCCCAGGGAGTGAAAAACTGTTTTTT. Its protein is CSVNNSPGSEKLFF.